The source of this T cell receptor beta chain is a study of blood T cell repertoires in COVID-19 (dated by TCRdb to about 2020). About the investigation overall: The collaborator samples originated in the United States, Italy and Spain and spanned the acute and convalescent phases of COVID-19. The material from the prospective study consisted of cDNA or gDNA derived from T cells, B-cell-depleted T cells, or PBMCs. The dataset comprised deeply sampled blood TCRbeta repertoires from subjects exposed to, actively infected with, or recovered from COVID-19. The repertoires were made available in a free public database intended to serve as a resource for research on the immune response to SARS-CoV-2. The samples were drawn from the first 160 participants of the ongoing ImmuneRACE study and from under 1,500 subjects provided by 6 global collaborators. A de-identified subject ID, COVID-19 status, age in years and sex were almost always included in the sample metadata. Where available, HLA class I and class II types were obtained from metadata supplied by the sample provider rather than from assay-based typing. Broad study findings and their caveats: The amount of clinical and demographic metadata varied by source and participant and was provided uncurated.

Collaborating institutions collected whole blood in K2EDTA tubes following their own protocols. For TCRbeta analysis, collaborator samples were shipped as frozen whole blood, as isolated PBMCs, or as DNA extracted from either sample type. TCRbeta CDR3 regions were amplified from genomic DNA using the immunoSEQ Assay, a bias-controlled multiplex PCR. Turning to the authors' computational methods: The number of nucleated cells in each sample was estimated by amplification of reference gene primers within the assay. Sequence reads were collapsed and filtered to measure the absolute abundance of every unique TCRbeta CDR3 rearrangement. For each sample, productive Simpson clonality was calculated as the square root of Simpson's diversity index across productive rearrangements. Drawn from immuneACCESS, this table holds only the in-frame rearrangements with V and J called that TCRdb kept. Clones are partly lost; checked studies trace under half to an unresolved V gene and leave the rest unexplained. That table is the source of V, J and clone size, and D and trimming were worked out from the DNA. This sample lists about 270,000 clones; about 85% were detected once. The top ten hold about an eighth of the sample.

A note on this clone: Its antigen is currently not known. No base-level quality is on record; no much larger clone is a single base apart.

The receptor was isolated from a human donor in a cohort sampled during active COVID-19. Sequences were obtained from peripheral blood.

The CDR3 has the sequence CATSRDAQGFAGNTIYF. The DNA sequence is as follows: TGTGCCACCAGCAGAGATGCGCAGGGATTCGCTGGAAACACCATATATTTT. Recombination joined TRBV15 with TRBJ1-3, and the D gene may be TRBD1, 5 bases matching. Cut back by 0 bases and 2 bases, the V and J ends lie 14 bases apart. According to the germline V gene (reference sequence), CDR1 reads LNHNV and CDR2 reads YYDKDF. The CDR3, from cysteine to phenylalanine, totals 17 residues. This entry keeps only the CDR3 DNA: 51 bases, framed from base 1. When the CDR3 is completed using the reference TRBV15 and TRBJ1-3 genes on either side, the full variable domain is DAMVIQNPRYQVTQFGKPVTLSCSQTLNHNVMYWYQQKSSQAPKLLFHYYDKDFNNEADTPDNFQSRRPNTSFCFLDIRSPGLGDTAMYLCATSRDAQGFAGNTIYFGEGSWLTVV.